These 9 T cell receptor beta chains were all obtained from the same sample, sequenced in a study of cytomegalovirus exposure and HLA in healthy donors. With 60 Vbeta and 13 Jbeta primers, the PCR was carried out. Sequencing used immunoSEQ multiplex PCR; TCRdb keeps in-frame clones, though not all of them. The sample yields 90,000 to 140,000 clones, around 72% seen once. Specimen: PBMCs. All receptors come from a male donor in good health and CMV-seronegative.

CDR3 loop: CSVVTLTGETQYF. As DNA, the CDR3 is TGCAGCGTCGTGACCCTTACGGGAGAGACCCAGTACTTC. The genes are TRBV29-1 and TRBJ2-5, with D hard to call. CDR1 and CDR2 (germline): SQVTM, ANQGSEA. V was clipped by 6 bases and J by 4 bases, with 15 bases between them. The CDR3 has 13 amino acids.

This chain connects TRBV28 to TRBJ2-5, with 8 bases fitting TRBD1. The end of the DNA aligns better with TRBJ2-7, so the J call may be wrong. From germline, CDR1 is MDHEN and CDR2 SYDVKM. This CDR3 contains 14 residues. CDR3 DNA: TGTGCCAGCAGTCAAAGACAGGGGCGCAACGAGCAGTACTTC. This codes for CASSQRQGRNEQYF.

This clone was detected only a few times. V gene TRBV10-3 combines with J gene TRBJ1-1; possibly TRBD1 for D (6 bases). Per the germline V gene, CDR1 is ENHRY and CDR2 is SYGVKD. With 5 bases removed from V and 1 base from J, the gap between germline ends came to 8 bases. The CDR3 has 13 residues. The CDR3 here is CAISRTENTEAFF. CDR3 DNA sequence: TGTGCCATCAGTCGGACAGAGAACACTGAAGCTTTCTTT.

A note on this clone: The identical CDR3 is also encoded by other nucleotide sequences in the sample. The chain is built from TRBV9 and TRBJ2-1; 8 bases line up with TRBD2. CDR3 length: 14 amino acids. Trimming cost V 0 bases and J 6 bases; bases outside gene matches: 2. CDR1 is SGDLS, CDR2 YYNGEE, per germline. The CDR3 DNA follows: TGTGCCAGCAGCGTAGCGGGGGGGGGCAATGAGCAGTTCTTC. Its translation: CASSVAGGGNEQFF.

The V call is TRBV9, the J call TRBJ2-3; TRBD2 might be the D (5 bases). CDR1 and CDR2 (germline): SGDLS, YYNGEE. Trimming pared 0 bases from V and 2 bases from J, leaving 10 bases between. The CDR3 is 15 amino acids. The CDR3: CASSVERTYTDTQYF. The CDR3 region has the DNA TGTGCCAGCAGCGTAGAAAGGACTTACACAGATACGCAGTATTTT.

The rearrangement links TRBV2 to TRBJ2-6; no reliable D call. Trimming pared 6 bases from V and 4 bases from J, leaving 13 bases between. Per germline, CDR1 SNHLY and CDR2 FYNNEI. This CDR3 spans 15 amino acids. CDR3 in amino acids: CASSPGSAGANVLTF. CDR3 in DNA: TGTGCCAGCAGCCCAGGTAGTGCGGGGGCCAACGTCCTGACTTTC.

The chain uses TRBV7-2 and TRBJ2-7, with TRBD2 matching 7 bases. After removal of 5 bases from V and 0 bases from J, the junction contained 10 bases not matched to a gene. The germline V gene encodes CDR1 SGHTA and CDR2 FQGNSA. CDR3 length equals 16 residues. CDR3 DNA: TGTGCCAGCAGCCGCCGGGACTACCTAAGCTCCTACGAGCAGTACTTC. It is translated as CASSRRDYLSSYEQYF.

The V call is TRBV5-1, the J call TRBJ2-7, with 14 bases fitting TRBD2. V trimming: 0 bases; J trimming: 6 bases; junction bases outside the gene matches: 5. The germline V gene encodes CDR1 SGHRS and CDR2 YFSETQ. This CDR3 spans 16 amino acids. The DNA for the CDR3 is TGCGCCAGCAGCTTGGGACTAGCGGGAGGGCTCCTCGAGCAGTACTTC. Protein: CASSLGLAGGLLEQYF.

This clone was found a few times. The DNA for the CDR3 is TGTGCCAGCAGTTTAAACAGGGCCAATGAAGCTTTCTTT. As protein: CASSLNRANEAFF. The chain is built from TRBV28 and TRBJ1-1, with D maybe TRBD1 (6 bases). Germline loops: CDR1 MDHEN, CDR2 SYDVKM. CDR3 length: 13 residues. Trimming stripped 2 bases from V and 7 bases from J, with 11 bases between.